This record looks at one TCR beta chain sequence and its context. The data stem from a study of blood T cell repertoires in COVID-19. V dropped 8 bases and J dropped 0 bases, with 8 bases sitting between them. CDR1 is MDHEN and CDR2 is SYDVKM in the germline V gene. This CDR3 contains 14 residues. Generated by immunoSEQ multiplex PCR, the TCRdb table keeps only in-frame clones and is missing some. Here the sample spans about 130,000 clones, roughly 84% being singletons. The chain uses TRBV28 and TRBJ1-6; D remains ambiguous. Input material: peripheral blood. The receptor's source is a woman aged 25-40 years who had recovered from COVID-19. DNA of the CDR3: TGTGCCAGCTCCGAGGGCTCCTATAATTCACCCCTCCACTTT. Residues: CASSEGSYNSPLHF.